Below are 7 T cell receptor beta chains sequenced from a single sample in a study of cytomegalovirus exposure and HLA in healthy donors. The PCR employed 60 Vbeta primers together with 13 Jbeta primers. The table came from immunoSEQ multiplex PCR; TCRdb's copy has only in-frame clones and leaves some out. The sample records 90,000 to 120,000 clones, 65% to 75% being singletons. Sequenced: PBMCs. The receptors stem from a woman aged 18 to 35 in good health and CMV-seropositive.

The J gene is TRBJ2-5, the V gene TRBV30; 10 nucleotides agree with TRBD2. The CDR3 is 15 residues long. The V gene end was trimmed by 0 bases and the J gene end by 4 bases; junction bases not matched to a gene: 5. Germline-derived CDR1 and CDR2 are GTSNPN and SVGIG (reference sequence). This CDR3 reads CAWSVLAGVGETQYF. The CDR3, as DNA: TGTGCCTGGAGTGTTCTAGCGGGAGTTGGAGAGACCCAGTACTTC.

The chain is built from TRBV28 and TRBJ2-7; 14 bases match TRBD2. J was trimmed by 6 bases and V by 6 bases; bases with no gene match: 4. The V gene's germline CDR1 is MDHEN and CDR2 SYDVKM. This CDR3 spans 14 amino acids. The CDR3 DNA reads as TGTGCCAGCAGGGCGACTAGCGGGAGGGGCGAGCAGTACTTC. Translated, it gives CASRATSGRGEQYF. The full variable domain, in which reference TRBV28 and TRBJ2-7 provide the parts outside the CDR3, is DVKVTQSSRYLVKRTGEKVFLECVQDMDHENMFWYRQDPGLGLRLIYFSYDVKMKEKGDIPEGYSVSREKKERFSLILESASTNQTSMYLCASRATSGRGEQYFGPGTRLTVT.

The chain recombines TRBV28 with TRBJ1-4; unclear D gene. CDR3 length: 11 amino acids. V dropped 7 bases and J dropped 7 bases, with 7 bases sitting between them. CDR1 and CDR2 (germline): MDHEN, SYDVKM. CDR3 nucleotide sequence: TGTGCCAGCACCCCGGGTGAAAAACTGTTTTTT. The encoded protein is CASTPGEKLFF.

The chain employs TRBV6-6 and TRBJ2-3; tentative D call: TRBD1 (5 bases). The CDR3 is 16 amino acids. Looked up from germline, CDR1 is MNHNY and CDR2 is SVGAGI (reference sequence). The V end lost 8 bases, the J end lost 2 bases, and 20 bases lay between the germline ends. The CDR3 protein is CASRPQGRTFTDTQYF. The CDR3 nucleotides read TGTGCCAGCCGCCCTCAGGGTCGTACGTTCACAGATACGCAGTATTTT.

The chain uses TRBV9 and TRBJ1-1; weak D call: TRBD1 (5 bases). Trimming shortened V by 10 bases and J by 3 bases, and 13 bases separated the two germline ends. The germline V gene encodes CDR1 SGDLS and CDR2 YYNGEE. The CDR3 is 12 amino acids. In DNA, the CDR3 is TGTGCCTTATCGGGCAGGGACACTGAAGCTTTCTTT. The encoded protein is CALSGRDTEAFF.

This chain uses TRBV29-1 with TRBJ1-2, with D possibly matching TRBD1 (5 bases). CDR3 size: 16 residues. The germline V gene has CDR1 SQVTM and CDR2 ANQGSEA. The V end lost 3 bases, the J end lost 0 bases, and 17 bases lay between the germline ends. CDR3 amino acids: CSVDPGWGLTNYGYTF. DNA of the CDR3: TGCAGCGTTGACCCCGGGTGGGGCCTCACTAACTATGGCTACACCTTC.

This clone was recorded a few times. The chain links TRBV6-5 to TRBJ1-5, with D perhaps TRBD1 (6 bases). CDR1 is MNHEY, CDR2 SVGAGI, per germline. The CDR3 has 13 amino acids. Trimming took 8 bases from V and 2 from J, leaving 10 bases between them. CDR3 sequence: CASGAGGNQPQHF. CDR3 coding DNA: TGTGCCAGCGGTGCAGGGGGCAATCAGCCCCAGCATTTT.